The 16 T cell receptor beta chains below were found in one sample sequenced in a study of read filtering for tumor transcriptome and immune sequencing. From approximately 400 ng of RNA, a library with molecular barcoded alpha/delta and beta/gamma adaptors was made. TCRdb re-called the reads with MiXCR, one entry per CDR3 protein. This repertoire shows about 90,000 distinct CDR3 sequences, 9% to 15% found once; its top ten account for more than 12%. Sequenced: a population of CD138-negative cells sorted from bone marrow. All receptors come from a donor at least 40 years old with multiple myeloma.

This clonotype was seen at least ten times. This chain uses TRBV19 with TRBJ2-1, with TRBD2 matching 7 bases. This CDR3 has 14 residues. CDR1 and CDR2 from the germline V gene are LNHDA and SQIVND (reference sequence). V lost 7 bases and J lost 0; bases outside the gene matches: 3. For the CDR3, the DNA is TGTGCCAGTACGAGCGGGACCTCCTACAATGAGCAGTTCTTC. Its translation is CASTSGTSYNEQFF.

In this sample, this clonotype turned up many times. This chain uses TRBV2 with TRBJ2-1; 7 bases align to TRBD2. Germline V gene data show CDR1 as SNHLY and CDR2 as FYNNEI. V was pared by 6 bases and J by 3 bases, with 8 bases of the junction left unmatched. This CDR3 comprises 15 residues. The chain's CDR3 is CASSTNGGFYNEQFF. In DNA, the CDR3 is TGTGCCAGCAGCACAAACGGGGGGTTCTACAATGAGCAGTTCTTC. Complete variable domain (other parts from reference TRBV2 and TRBJ2-1): EPEVTQTPSHQVTQMGQEVILRCVPISNHLYFYWYRQILGQKVEFLVSFYNNEISEKSEIFDDQFSVERPDGSNFTLKIRSTKLEDSAMYFCASSTNGGFYNEQFFGPGTRLTVL.

This clonotype was seen ten or more times. J is TRBJ2-3 and V is TRBV5-1, with 13 bases fitting TRBD2. Germline V gives CDR1 SGHRS, CDR2 YFSETQ. The CDR3 covers 16 residues. The ends lost 0 bases at V and 5 bases at J; junction bases unmatched: 3. CDR3 region: CASSLGTSGRVDTQYF. For the CDR3, the DNA is TGCGCCAGCAGCTTGGGGACTAGCGGGAGAGTAGATACGCAGTATTTT.

For this clonotype: A much larger clone lies one base from this, so it may be a read error. The chain uses TRBV5-1 and TRBJ2-7; D may be TRBD1 (6 bases). The CDR3 extends over 13 amino acids. CDR1 and CDR2 (germline): SGHRS, YFSETQ. Trimming pared 4 bases from V and 0 bases from J, leaving 8 bases between. CDR3 DNA sequence: TGCGCCAGCAGCCCGGACAGCTCCTACGAGCAGTACTTC. Its translation: CASSPDSSYEQYF.

Many counts were recorded for this clonotype. The chain links TRBV5-1 to TRBJ2-1; maybe TRBD1 (6 bases). The V end was cut by 3 bases, the J end by 1 base, with 11 bases between. The CDR3 runs 15 residues. Germline-derived CDR1 and CDR2 are SGHRS and YFSETQ. The CDR3 DNA reads TGCGCCAGCAGCTCTACAGGGAATTCCTACAATGAGCAGTTCTTC. This codes for CASSSTGNSYNEQFF.

Ten or more counts support this clonotype. Given a much more abundant clone one base away, this may be a read error. The chain uses TRBV15 and TRBJ2-1, with 9 nucleotides matching TRBD2. The CDR3 is 13 amino acids. V dropped 3 bases and J dropped 12; count of bases not matched to a gene: 6. The germline V gene encodes CDR1 LNHNV and CDR2 YYDKDF (reference sequence). In nucleotides, the CDR3 is TGTGCCACCAGCAGGGTAGCGGGAGAGGGGCAGTTCTTC. It is translated as CATSRVAGEGQFF.

This clonotype was detected many times. The chain employs TRBV2 and TRBJ2-5; 8 bases align to TRBD1. In germline, CDR1 is SNHLY, CDR2 FYNNEI. Trimming removed 4 bases from V and 2 bases from J; junction bases left unmatched: 0. The CDR3 sequence is 13 residues long. The CDR3 loop reads CASSGTGQETQYF. CDR3 coding DNA: TGTGCCAGCAGTGGGACAGGGCAAGAGACCCAGTACTTC.

This clonotype was observed at least ten times. The rearrangement uses TRBV28 and TRBJ1-6; D ambiguous. Germline loops: CDR1 MDHEN, CDR2 SYDVKM. With 3 bases removed from V and 3 bases from J, the gap between germline ends came to 15 bases. The CDR3 runs 17 residues. The CDR3 reads CASSFRSRNFYNSPLHF. Here the CDR3 DNA reads TGTGCCAGCAGTTTCCGCTCCAGAAACTTCTATAATTCACCCCTCCACTTT.

This clonotype was detected ten times or more. This chain links TRBV10-2 with TRBJ1-2; TRBD1 matches 8 bases. This CDR3 region has 15 residues. The V gene's germline CDR1 is WSHSY and CDR2 SAAADI. The ends lost 4 bases at V and 6 bases at J; junction bases unmatched: 10. The CDR3 here is CASSGMTGAGDGYTF. DNA of the CDR3: TGCGCCAGCAGTGGGATGACAGGGGCGGGAGATGGCTACACCTTC.

This clonotype was recorded many times. The chain recombines TRBV2 with TRBJ2-1, with D hard to call. Germline CDR1 is SNHLY and CDR2 is FYNNEI. V shed 4 bases and J shed 5 bases, with 9 bases lying between them. This CDR3 region has 13 residues. The CDR3 DNA is TGTGCCAGCAGTGCCACGTGGGACAATGAGCAGTTCTTC. Its protein is CASSATWDNEQFF. Variable domain in full (rest from reference TRBV2 and TRBJ2-1): EPEVTQTPSHQVTQMGQEVILRCVPISNHLYFYWYRQILGQKVEFLVSFYNNEISEKSEIFDDQFSVERPDGSNFTLKIRSTKLEDSAMYFCASSATWDNEQFFGPGTRLTVL.

Worth noting for this clonotype: A much larger clone differs by one base, so this may be a read error. The chain carries TRBV14 and TRBJ2-7, with D possibly TRBD1 on 5 matching bases. Germline V CDR1 and CDR2: SGHDN, FVKESK. CDR3 length: 14 amino acids. CDR3 region: CASSQFLGAYGQYF. CDR3 sequence (DNA): TGTGCCAGCAGCCAATTCCTAGGGGCCTACGGGCAGTACTTC.

The chain recombines TRBV5-1 with TRBJ1-1; no definite D call. CDR1 SGHRS and CDR2 YFSETQ come from the germline V gene. Trimming cost V 0 bases and J 0 bases, with 9 bases left between them. The CDR3 length is 15 residues. CDR3 residues: CASSLAPGVNTEAFF. CDR3 in DNA: TGCGCCAGCAGCTTGGCGCCGGGTGTGAACACTGAAGCTTTCTTT.

This clonotype was picked up many times. This chain joins TRBV20-1 and TRBJ2-3; D possibly uses TRBD1 or TRBD2 (5 bases each). Germline CDR1 DFQATT, CDR2 SNEGSKA (reference sequence). The CDR3 is 14 residues long. The V gene lost 5 bases and the J gene lost 1 base, with 13 bases spanning the gap. The CDR3 sequence: CSAGFLGGTDTQYF. The CDR3 DNA reads TGCAGTGCTGGCTTCCTGGGGGGCACAGATACGCAGTATTTT.

The V call is TRBV6-5, the J call TRBJ2-7, with 8 bases lining up with TRBD2. Germline CDR1 MNHEY, CDR2 SVGAGI. There are 12 residues in the CDR3. The V segment lost 7 bases and the J segment 6 bases; nucleotides outside the gene matches: 5. The CDR3 protein is CASTSRGGEQYF. The CDR3 coding sequence is TGTGCCAGCACCTCCCGGGGGGGCGAGCAGTACTTC.

This clonotype was seen once. This sequence may be a read error, since a much larger clone differs from it by one base. This CDR3 fails to terminate in the conserved phenylalanine or tryptophan, so it likely reflects a read error. The J gene is TRBJ2-1, the V gene TRBV5-1, with D possibly being TRBD1 (5 bases). Germline CDR1 SGHRS, CDR2 YFSETQ. There are 17 residues in the CDR3. In nucleotides, the CDR3 is TGCGCCAGCAGCGACCCAGGGCGGCCGAGCTCCTGCAATGAGCAGTTCCTC. Its translation: CASSDPGRPSSCNEQFL.

This clonotype was detected many times. The gene calls are TRBV7-2 and TRBJ1-1; possible D gene TRBD1, 6 bases. V gave up 2 bases and J gave up 11 bases, with 15 bases separating them. The CDR3 covers 13 residues. Per germline, CDR1 SGHTA and CDR2 FQGNSA. CDR3 in amino acids: CASSLRIGRGAFF. The CDR3, as DNA: TGTGCCAGCAGCTTAAGAATAGGCAGGGGTGCTTTCTTT. The whole variable domain, remainder taken from reference TRBV7-2 and TRBJ1-1, is GAGVSQSPSNKVTEKGKDVELRCDPISGHTALYWYRQSLGQGLEFLIYFQGNSAPDKSGLPSDRFSAERTGGSVSTLTIQRTQQEDSAVYLCASSLRIGRGAFFGQGTRLTVV.